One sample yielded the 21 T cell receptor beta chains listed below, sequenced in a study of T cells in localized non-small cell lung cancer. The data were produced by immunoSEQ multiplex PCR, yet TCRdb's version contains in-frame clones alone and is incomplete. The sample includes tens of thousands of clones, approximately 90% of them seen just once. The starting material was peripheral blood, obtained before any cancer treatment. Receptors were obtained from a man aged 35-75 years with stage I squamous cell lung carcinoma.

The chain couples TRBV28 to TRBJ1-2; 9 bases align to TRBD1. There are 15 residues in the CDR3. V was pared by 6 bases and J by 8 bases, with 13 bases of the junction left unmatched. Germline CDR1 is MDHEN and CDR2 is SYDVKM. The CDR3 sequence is CASRAPDRGGRGYTF. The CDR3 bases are TGTGCCAGCAGGGCTCCCGACAGGGGGGGTCGCGGCTACACCTTC.

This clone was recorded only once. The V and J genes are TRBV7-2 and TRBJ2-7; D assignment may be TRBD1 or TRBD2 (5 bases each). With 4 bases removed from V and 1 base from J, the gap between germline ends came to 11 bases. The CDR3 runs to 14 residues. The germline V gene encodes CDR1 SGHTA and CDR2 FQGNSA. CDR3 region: CASSSRGESYEQYF. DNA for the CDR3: TGTGCCAGCAGCTCAAGAGGGGAGTCCTACGAGCAGTACTTC.

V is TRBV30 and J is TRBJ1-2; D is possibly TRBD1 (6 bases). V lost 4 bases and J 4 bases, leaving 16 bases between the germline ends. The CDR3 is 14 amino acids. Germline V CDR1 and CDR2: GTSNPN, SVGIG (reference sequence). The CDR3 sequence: CAWTRITGFYGYTF. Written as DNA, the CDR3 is TGTGCCTGGACTAGAATTACAGGGTTCTATGGCTACACCTTC.

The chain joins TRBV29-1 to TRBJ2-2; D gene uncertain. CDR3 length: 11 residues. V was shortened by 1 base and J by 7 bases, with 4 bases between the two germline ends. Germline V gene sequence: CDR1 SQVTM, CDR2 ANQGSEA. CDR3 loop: CSVEGGGELFF. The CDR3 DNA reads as TGCAGCGTTGAAGGAGGCGGGGAGCTGTTTTTT.

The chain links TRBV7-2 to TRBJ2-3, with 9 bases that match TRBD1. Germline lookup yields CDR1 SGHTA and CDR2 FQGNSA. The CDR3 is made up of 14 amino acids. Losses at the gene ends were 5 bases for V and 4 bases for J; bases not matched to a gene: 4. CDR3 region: CASSHRTGADTQYF. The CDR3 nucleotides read TGTGCCAGCAGCCACCGGACAGGGGCAGATACGCAGTATTTT.

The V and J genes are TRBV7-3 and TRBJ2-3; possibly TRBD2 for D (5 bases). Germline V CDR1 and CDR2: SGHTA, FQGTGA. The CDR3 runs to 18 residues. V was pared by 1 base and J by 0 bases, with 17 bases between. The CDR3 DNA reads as TGTGCCAGCAGCTTAAGTGTGTGGGAGTCGACTAGCACAGATACGCAGTATTTT. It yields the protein CASSLSVWESTSTDTQYF. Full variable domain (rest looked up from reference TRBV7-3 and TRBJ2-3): GAGVSQTPSNKVTEKGKYVELRCDPISGHTALYWYRQSLGQGPEFLIYFQGTGAADDSGLPNDRFFAVRPEGSVSTLKIQRTERGDSAVYLCASSLSVWESTSTDTQYFGPGTRLTVL.

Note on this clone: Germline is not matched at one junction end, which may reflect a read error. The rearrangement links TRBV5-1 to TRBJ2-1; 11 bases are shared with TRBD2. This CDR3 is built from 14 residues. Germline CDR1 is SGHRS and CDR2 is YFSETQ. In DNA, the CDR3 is TGCGCCAGCAGGTTGGGGACTAGCGGCAATGAGCAGTTCTTC. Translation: CASRLGTSGNEQFF.

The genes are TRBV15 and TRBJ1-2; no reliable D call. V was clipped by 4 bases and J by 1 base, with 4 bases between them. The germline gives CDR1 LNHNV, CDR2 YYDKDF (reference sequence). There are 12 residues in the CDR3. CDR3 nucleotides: TGTGCCACCAGCACAGATAACTATGGCTACACCTTC. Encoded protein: CATSTDNYGYTF.

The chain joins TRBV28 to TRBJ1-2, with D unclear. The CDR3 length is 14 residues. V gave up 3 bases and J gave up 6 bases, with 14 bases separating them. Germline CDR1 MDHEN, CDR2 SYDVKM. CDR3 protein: CASSFSPRGDGYTF. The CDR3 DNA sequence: TGTGCCAGCAGTTTTTCTCCCCGGGGAGATGGCTACACCTTC.

CDR3 DNA sequence: TGTGCCAGCAGAGAACGGGGGGCAGGTCAGCCCCAGCATTTT. This encodes CASRERGAGQPQHF. V is TRBV6-1 and J is TRBJ1-5; a weak D match, TRBD1 (6 bases). Germline lookup yields CDR1 MNHNS and CDR2 SASEGT. V was pared by 6 bases and J by 6 bases, with 15 bases between. The CDR3 runs 14 residues.

As DNA, the CDR3 is TGTGCCAGCAGTGGCCCCGGACGGAGGAACACTGAAGCTTTCTTT. Translated, it gives CASSGPGRRNTEAFF. The chain has TRBV2 and TRBJ1-1; unclear D gene. Germline CDR1 SNHLY, CDR2 FYNNEI. The CDR3 length is 15 residues. V lost 4 bases and J 1 base, leaving 13 bases between the germline ends.

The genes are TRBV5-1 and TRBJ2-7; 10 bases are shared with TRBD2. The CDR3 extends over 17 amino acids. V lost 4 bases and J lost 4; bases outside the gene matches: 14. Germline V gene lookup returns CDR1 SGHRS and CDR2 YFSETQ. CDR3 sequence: CASSLYPGTSERYEQYF. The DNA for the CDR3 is TGCGCCAGCAGCCTCTACCCCGGGACTAGCGAGAGATACGAGCAGTACTTC.

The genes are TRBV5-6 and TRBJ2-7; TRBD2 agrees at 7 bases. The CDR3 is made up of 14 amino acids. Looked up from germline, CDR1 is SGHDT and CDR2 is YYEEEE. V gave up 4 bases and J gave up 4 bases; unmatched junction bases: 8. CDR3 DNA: TGTGCCAGCAGCCCAGCGGGCGGGGGTTACGAGCAGTACTTC. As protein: CASSPAGGGYEQYF.

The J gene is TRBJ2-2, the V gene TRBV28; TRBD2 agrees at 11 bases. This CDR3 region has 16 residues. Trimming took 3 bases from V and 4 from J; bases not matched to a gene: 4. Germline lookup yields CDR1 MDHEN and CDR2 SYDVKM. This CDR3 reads CASSLGTSGPTGELFF. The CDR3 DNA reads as TGTGCCAGCAGTTTGGGGACTAGCGGACCCACCGGGGAGCTGTTTTTT.

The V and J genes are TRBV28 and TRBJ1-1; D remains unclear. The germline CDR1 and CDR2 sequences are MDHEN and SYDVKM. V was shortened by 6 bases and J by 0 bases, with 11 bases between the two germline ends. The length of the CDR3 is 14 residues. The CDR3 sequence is CASSDTPLNTEAFF. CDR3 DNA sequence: TGTGCCAGCAGCGACACCCCGCTGAACACTGAAGCTTTCTTT. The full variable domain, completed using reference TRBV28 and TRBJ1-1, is DVKVTQSSRYLVKRTGEKVFLECVQDMDHENMFWYRQDPGLGLRLIYFSYDVKMKEKGDIPEGYSVSREKKERFSLILESASTNQTSMYLCASSDTPLNTEAFFGQGTRLTVV.

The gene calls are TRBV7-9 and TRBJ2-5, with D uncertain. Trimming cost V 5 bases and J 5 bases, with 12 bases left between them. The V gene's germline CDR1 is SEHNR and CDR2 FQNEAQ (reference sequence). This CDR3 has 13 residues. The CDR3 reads CASSPNNGETQYF. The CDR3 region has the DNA TGTGCCAGCAGCCCCAACAACGGGGAGACCCAGTACTTC.

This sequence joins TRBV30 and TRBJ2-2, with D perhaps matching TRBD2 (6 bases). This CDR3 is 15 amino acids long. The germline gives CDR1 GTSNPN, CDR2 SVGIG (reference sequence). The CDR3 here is CALGGGRRNTGELFF. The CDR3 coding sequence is TGTGCTCTGGGTGGAGGGCGAAGGAACACCGGGGAGCTGTTTTTT.

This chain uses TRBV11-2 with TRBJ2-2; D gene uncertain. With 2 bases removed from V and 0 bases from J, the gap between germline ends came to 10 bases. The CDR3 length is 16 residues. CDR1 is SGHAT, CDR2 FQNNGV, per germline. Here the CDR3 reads CASSLIYGANTGELFF. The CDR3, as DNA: TGTGCCAGCAGCTTAATCTACGGCGCGAACACCGGGGAGCTGTTTTTT.

As DNA, the CDR3 is TGTGCCAGCTCCCCGGACTATAGAAGGGACGAGCAGTACTTC. Protein sequence: CASSPDYRRDEQYF. The V and J genes are TRBV18 and TRBJ2-7; D is possibly TRBD2 (6 bases). Germline V gene data show CDR1 as KGHSH and CDR2 as LQKENI. CDR3 length: 14 residues. Between the trimmed V and J ends, which lost 6 bases and 5 bases, there was a span of 17 bases.

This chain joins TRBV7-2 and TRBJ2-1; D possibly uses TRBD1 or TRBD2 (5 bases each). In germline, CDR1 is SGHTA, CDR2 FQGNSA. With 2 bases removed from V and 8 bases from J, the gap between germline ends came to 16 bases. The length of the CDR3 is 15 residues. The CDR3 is CASSLRGRPMDEQFF. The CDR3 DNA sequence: TGTGCCAGCAGCTTAAGGGGACGGCCCATGGATGAGCAGTTCTTC.

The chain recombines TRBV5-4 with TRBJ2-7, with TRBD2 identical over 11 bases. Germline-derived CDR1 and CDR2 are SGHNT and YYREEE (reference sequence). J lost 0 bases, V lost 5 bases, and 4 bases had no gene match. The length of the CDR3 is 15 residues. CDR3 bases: TGTGCCAGCAGTTCGACTAGCGGGGCCTCCTACGAGCAGTACTTC. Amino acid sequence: CASSSTSGASYEQYF.